The rows below give T cell receptor beta chains drawn from one sample of a study of blood T cell repertoires in COVID-19. The assay was immunoSEQ multiplex PCR, and TCRdb's table has in-frame clones only and misses some. The sample contains roughly 130,000 clones, about 80% of which appear only once. Sequencing was done on a sample of peripheral blood. These receptors were collected from a woman between 45 and 65 years old with acute or convalescent COVID-19. The CDR3 runs from the conserved cysteine through the conserved F or W. D genes are given only for firm matches.

j_gene: TRBJ1-4; v_gene: TRBV11-2; d_gene: .; CDR3aa: CASSLDHGLTNEKLFF
j_gene: TRBJ1-1; v_gene: TRBV30; d_gene: .; CDR3aa: CAWCTKTAYEAFF
j_gene: TRBJ1-5; v_gene: TRBV28; d_gene: .; CDR3aa: CASSSTAPNQPQHF
j_gene: TRBJ1-6; v_gene: TRBV2; d_gene: TRBD1; CDR3aa: CASSERTGDNSPLHF
j_gene: TRBJ1-5; v_gene: TRBV6-1; d_gene: .; CDR3aa: CASSEVGGGRQPQHF
j_gene: TRBJ1-2; v_gene: TRBV29-1; d_gene: .; CDR3aa: CSVEWASGKANYGYTF
j_gene: TRBJ1-1; v_gene: TRBV19; d_gene: .; CDR3aa: CASSTTVLSSEAFF
j_gene: TRBJ2-1; v_gene: TRBV11-2; d_gene: .; CDR3aa: CASSLGQYNEQFF
j_gene: TRBJ1-2; v_gene: TRBV5-4; d_gene: .; CDR3aa: CASSLLVGSNYGYTF
j_gene: TRBJ2-1; v_gene: TRBV15; d_gene: .; CDR3aa: CATSRDRGHEQFF
j_gene: TRBJ2-7; v_gene: TRBV3-1/TRBV3-2; d_gene: .; CDR3aa: CASSQYTYEQYF
j_gene: TRBJ2-2; v_gene: TRBV27; d_gene: .; CDR3aa: CASSSLRGGELFF
j_gene: TRBJ2-1; v_gene: TRBV4-2; d_gene: TRBD2; CDR3aa: CASSTGLAGAQNEQFF
j_gene: TRBJ1-5; v_gene: TRBV10-3; d_gene: .; CDR3aa: CAISESGGGRNQPQHF
j_gene: TRBJ2-2; v_gene: TRBV6-5; d_gene: TRBD1; CDR3aa: CASSSQGAGELFF
j_gene: TRBJ2-5; v_gene: TRBV29-1; d_gene: TRBD2; CDR3aa: CSVVAGGETQYF
j_gene: TRBJ2-4; v_gene: TRBV3-1/TRBV3-2; d_gene: TRBD2; CDR3aa: CASSQHRGGENIQYF
j_gene: TRBJ2-7; v_gene: TRBV5-1; d_gene: .; CDR3aa: CASSRQVSSYEQYF
j_gene: TRBJ2-1; v_gene: TRBV6-4; d_gene: TRBD2; CDR3aa: CASSDELAWGGQFF
j_gene: TRBJ1-1; v_gene: TRBV7-2; d_gene: TRBD1; CDR3aa: CASSFQGARNTEAFF
j_gene: TRBJ2-7; v_gene: TRBV3-1/TRBV3-2; d_gene: .; CDR3aa: CASSQVFAREQYF
j_gene: TRBJ2-7; v_gene: TRBV7-3; d_gene: TRBD2; CDR3aa: CASSRGLAGRREQYF
j_gene: TRBJ2-7; v_gene: TRBV7-2; d_gene: TRBD1; CDR3aa: CASSSRQGSYEQYF
j_gene: TRBJ1-1; v_gene: TRBV18; d_gene: TRBD1; CDR3aa: CASSPRTGGNTEAFF
j_gene: TRBJ2-1; v_gene: TRBV3-1/TRBV3-2; d_gene: .; CDR3aa: CASSPQRNEQFF
j_gene: TRBJ1-1; v_gene: TRBV27; d_gene: TRBD1; CDR3aa: CASRPGGATEAFF
j_gene: TRBJ2-5; v_gene: TRBV5-1; d_gene: TRBD1; CDR3aa: CASSLGDRAGQETQYF
j_gene: TRBJ1-2; v_gene: TRBV12-3/TRBV12-4; d_gene: .; CDR3aa: CASRGQGSNGYTF
j_gene: TRBJ1-2; v_gene: TRBV11-2; d_gene: TRBD1; CDR3aa: CASSPSRDRIYGYTF
j_gene: TRBJ2-3; v_gene: TRBV7-9; d_gene: TRBD1; CDR3aa: CASSRQGTATDTQYF
j_gene: TRBJ1-5; v_gene: TRBV9; d_gene: TRBD1; CDR3aa: CASSVALLDRGNQPQHF
j_gene: TRBJ2-1; v_gene: TRBV5-1; d_gene: TRBD1; CDR3aa: CASSLGQGLHEQFF
j_gene: TRBJ2-2; v_gene: TRBV19; d_gene: .; CDR3aa: CASSIVQNTGELFF
j_gene: TRBJ2-3; v_gene: TRBV5-1; d_gene: .; CDR3aa: CASGRTGDVSTDTQYF
j_gene: TRBJ1-3; v_gene: TRBV9; d_gene: .; CDR3aa: CASSPAQGTGNTIYF
j_gene: TRBJ1-6; v_gene: TRBV3-1/TRBV3-2; d_gene: .; CDR3aa: CASRMTGNNSPLHF